Included here is one T cell receptor (beta chain) sequence, with context. Antigen specificity is unknown. The data belong to a study of T cell responses to AZD1222 COVID-19 vaccine. Second-dose intervals near 4 or 12 weeks were combined. Findings and limits, study-wide: The study reported that nearly half of spike-specific TCRs target unmutated variant regions. The donor group comprised mostly white British people and more females; the analysis possibly underestimated clonal diversity. Only a handful of people who got AZD1222 tested seropositive at baseline.

The assay was immunoSEQ multiplex PCR, and TCRdb's table has in-frame clones only and misses some. This sample has 90,000 to 130,000 clones, with 80% to 90% found just once. CDR3 size: 16 residues. Trimming removed 4 bases from V and 2 bases from J, with 15 bases in between. Germline values: CDR1 MNHEY, CDR2 SMNVEV (reference sequence). The chain uses TRBV27 and TRBJ2-1; D is uncertain. The clonotype originates from an adult who received the AZD1222 COVID-19 vaccine. The sample here was peripheral blood, taken 28 days after the second AZD1222 dose. Here the CDR3 reads CASSSPRLGPYNEQFF. CDR3 coding DNA: TGTGCCAGCAGTTCTCCTAGGTTAGGCCCCTACAATGAGCAGTTCTTC.